This T cell receptor (beta chain) emerged from a study of blood T cells in healthy people across ages. Study-wide results and limits: Naive CD4+ cell counts and diversity both ran higher in long-lived than in aged donors.

Isolating PBMCs gave at least 6 million of these cells per sample. J lost 3 bases, V lost 0 bases, and 5 bases had no gene match. The CDR3 totals 16 residues. Germline V lookup: CDR1 SGHTA, CDR2 FQGNSA. The use of a sample-barcoded 5' primer and a J-beta primer mix characterized a second PCR of roughly 6 to 11 cycles. MiXCR, run by TCRdb on the 5' RACE reads, gives a single entry per CDR3 protein. The sample carries about 800,000 distinct CDR3 sequences, 20% to 25% recorded once. This clonotype turned up a few times. Its specificity is not known. This same sample was also taken into another study, of T cells of mothers and their children.

The sequencing input was blood. The gene calls are TRBV7-2 and TRBJ2-5, with 9 nucleotides matching TRBD2. This TCR was recovered from a boy younger than 18 in good health. DNA of the CDR3: TGTGCCAGCAGCTTAGCGCGGGGGGGCGCCGAAGAGACCCAGTACTTC. Protein: CASSLARGGAEETQYF.